This T cell receptor (beta chain) is drawn from a study of blood T cell repertoires in COVID-19. On the study more broadly: The origin of the acute and convalescent COVID-19 samples was the United States, Italy and Spain. Sources were T cells, B-cell-depleted T cells, or PBMCs; the material itself was cDNA or gDNA.

V dropped 6 bases and J dropped 0; count of bases not matched to a gene: 5. This CDR3 is built from 15 residues. The germline gives CDR1 KGHSH, CDR2 LQKENI. Original data processing: Quantification of nucleated cells was approximated via reference gene primer amplification. Assay used: immunoSEQ multiplex PCR; TCRdb lists only in-frame clones, some missing. The DNA was the basis for D and trimming; V, J and clone size are from that table. The profile shows some 150,000 clones, about four fifths of them singletons. This receptor was taken from a woman aged 60-75 years with active or convalescent COVID-19. The source material was peripheral blood. The gene calls are TRBV18 and TRBJ1-3; 7 bases map to TRBD1. CDR3 in DNA: TGTGCCAGCTCGGAGACAGGGACCTCTGGAAACACCATATATTTT. This codes for CASSETGTSGNTIYF.